The clone carrying this T cell receptor beta chain was counted between two and nine times. There are 10 residues in the CDR3. Trimming shortened V by 6 bases and J by 7 bases, and 9 bases separated the two germline ends. Per germline, CDR1 DFQATT and CDR2 SNEGSKA (reference sequence). This record belongs to a study of human T cells and chemical hapten exposure. Each CDR3 protein gets one entry after TCRdb re-called the RACE reads with MiXCR. The table lists 300,000 to 450,000 distinct CDR3 sequences, 4% to 6% of them singletons. This sample's time point: pre-sensitization, week 0. As for treatment: therapeutic diphenylcyclopropenone sensitization with weekly scalp DPC.

The input for sequencing was whole blood, taken in connection with sensitization to the hapten diphenylcyclopropenone (DPC). The gene calls are TRBV20-1 and TRBJ1-1; D is undetermined. This receptor was identified in a woman aged 45-65 years with alopecia areata. Some clones in this sample may be carry-over from other donors' samples. The CDR3 DNA follows: TGCAGTGCCCGATGGGGTGAAGCTTTCTTT. Translating it yields CSARWGEAFF.